This T cell receptor beta chain was recovered during a study of PD-L1 blockade in urothelial cancer. Study summary: Per blood sample, T cells had a median of 141,255. Study-level results: Stronger expansion of tumor-associated clones in blood at 3 weeks distinguished durable-benefit patients.

This sample's time point: peripheral blood 6 weeks after treatment start. Synthetic TCR analog templates were added to each PCR reaction. Generated by immunoSEQ multiplex PCR, the TCRdb table keeps only in-frame clones and is missing some. The sample holds about 120,000 clones, roughly 90% seen once. Note on this clone: What it recognizes is unknown.

Losses at the gene ends were 7 bases for V and 6 bases for J; bases not matched to a gene: 11. The length of the CDR3 is 15 residues. Germline V gives CDR1 MNHEY, CDR2 SVGAGI. The genes are TRBV6-5 and TRBJ1-1; 10 bases map to TRBD1. The sample consisted of PBMCs, taken around atezolizumab (anti-PD-L1) treatment. The receptor was isolated from a man between 60 and 75 years old with urothelial cancer. CDR3 DNA sequence: TGTGCCAGCACCCGGGACAGGGGACGGGGGGCTGAAGCTTTCTTT. It yields the protein CASTRDRGRGAEAFF.